Given below is one T cell receptor (beta chain) in context. Its matching antigen is unknown. Amplification used 60 Vbeta primers and 13 Jbeta primers. Measured with immunoSEQ multiplex PCR; TCRdb has only the in-frame clones, and not every one. Among about 200,000 clones, about 76% were seen once, and the ten largest hold approximately 0.4%. The data were obtained in a study of cytomegalovirus exposure and HLA in healthy donors. Regarding the study as a whole: As a later analysis showed, a missense DCLRE1C variant was linked to trimming of TCR beta V- and J-genes. Within an earlier analysis, most TCR beta V segments proved productive either about 90% or about 30% of the time. A classifier reportedly called cytomegalovirus status with high sensitivity and specificity.

V lost 3 bases and J lost 6, with 7 bases in between. Germline V gene data show CDR1 as MNHEY and CDR2 as SMNVEV (reference sequence). The CDR3 has 12 residues. Specimen: PBMCs. The TCR sequence derives from a male donor in good health and CMV-seropositive. This chain joins TRBV27 and TRBJ2-3; D ambiguous. In DNA, the CDR3 is TGTGCCAGCAGTTTCCCAGCGGATACGCAGTATTTT. Its translation is CASSFPADTQYF.